Below are 3 T cell receptor beta chains sequenced from a single sample in a study of PD-1 blockade in classical Hodgkin lymphoma. Every patient relapsed after autologous stem cell transplantation, and brentuximab vedotin exposure varied. Here immunoSEQ multiplex PCR was the method, and the copy in TCRdb shows in-frame clones only, minus some. The sample shows around 91,000 clones, around 86% of them seen only once. The material was peripheral blood mononuclear cells (PBMCs), obtained at baseline. Every receptor here comes from a human donor with classical Hodgkin lymphoma.

The chain links TRBV7-9 to TRBJ2-3, with TRBD2 matching over 12 bases. Unmatched junction bases numbered 1, after V lost 1 base and J lost 2 bases. The CDR3 covers 16 residues. Germline V gene data show CDR1 as SEHNR and CDR2 as FQNEAQ (reference sequence). CDR3 protein: CASSLGTSGITDTQYF. The CDR3 coding sequence is TGTGCCAGCAGCTTAGGGACTAGCGGGATCACAGATACGCAGTATTTT.

In its sample, this clone was seen once. V and J are TRBV18 and TRBJ1-2, with TRBD1 identical over 9 bases. This CDR3 region has 19 residues. Germline trimming cut 3 bases from V and 7 bases from J; bases unmatched to any gene: 21. CDR1 and CDR2 from the germline V gene are KGHSH and LQKENI. CDR3 residues: CASSPVGQGPTKVVAGYTF. The CDR3 DNA reads TGTGCCAGCTCACCTGTAGGACAGGGGCCTACAAAGGTCGTGGCTGGCTACACCTTC.

This clone was seen a handful of times. V and J are TRBV5-4 and TRBJ1-2; no clear D. CDR1 and CDR2 (germline): SGHNT, YYREEE (reference sequence). The V end lost 1 base, the J end lost 4 bases, and 20 bases lay between the germline ends. The CDR3 length is 17 residues. CDR3 in DNA: TGTGCCAGCAGCTTGTTAGCAGAATTCAGTCCCACCTATGGCTACACCTTC. Its protein is CASSLLAEFSPTYGYTF.